This TCR beta chain appears in the sequencing data of a study of OX40 agonist ivuxolimab in advanced cancers. As for the study in general: The drug used for patients, ivuxolimab, was an agonistic anti-OX40 (CD134) antibody.

Of note for this clone: What it binds is unknown.

Whole-study results and caveats: Clonal expansion from baseline to week 6 occurred in both CD4+ and CD8+ T cells.

The CDR3 is made up of 12 amino acids. Trimming took 11 bases from V and 2 from J; bases not matched to a gene: 6. CDR1 SNHLY and CDR2 FYNNEI come from the germline V gene. Using immunoSEQ multiplex PCR, the repertoire was profiled, and TCRdb retains in-frame clones only, with some absent. The sample lists about 70,000 clones; 80% to 90% were seen once. V and J are TRBV2 and TRBJ2-7, with 7 bases fitting TRBD1. This TCR came from an adult with an advanced solid tumor such as melanoma, head and neck, liver or kidney cancer. This specimen was CD4+ or CD8+ T cells sorted from blood, taken in a trial of the OX40 agonist ivuxolimab. The CDR3 DNA reads TGTGCCGTAGGGGGACAGCCCTACGAGCAGTACTTC. The encoded protein is CAVGGQPYEQYF.